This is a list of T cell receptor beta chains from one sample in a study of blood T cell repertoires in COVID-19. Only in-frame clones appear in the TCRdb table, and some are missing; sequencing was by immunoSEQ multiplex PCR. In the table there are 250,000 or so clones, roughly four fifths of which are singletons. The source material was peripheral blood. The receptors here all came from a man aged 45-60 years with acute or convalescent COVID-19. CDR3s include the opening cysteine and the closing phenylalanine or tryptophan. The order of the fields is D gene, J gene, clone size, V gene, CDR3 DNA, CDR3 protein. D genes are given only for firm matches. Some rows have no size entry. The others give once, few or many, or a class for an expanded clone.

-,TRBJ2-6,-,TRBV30,TGTGCCTGGCTAGCACTGAGCTCTGGGGCCAACGTCCTGACTTTC,CAWLALSSGANVLTF
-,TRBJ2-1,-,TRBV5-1,TGCGCCAGCAGCTTTGGGAGCTCCTACAATGAGCAGTTCTTC,CASSFGSSYNEQFF
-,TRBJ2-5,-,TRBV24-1,TGTGCCACCAGTGCGGGGAGCGAGACCCAGTACTTC,CATSAGSETQYF
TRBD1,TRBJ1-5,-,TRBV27,TGTGCCAGCAGTCCGGGACAGGTTAGCAATCAGCCCCAGCATTTT,CASSPGQVSNQPQHF
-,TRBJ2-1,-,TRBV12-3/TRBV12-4,TGTGCCAGCAGTTTTTTGCCTAATCATGAGCAGTTCTTC,CASSFLPNHEQFF
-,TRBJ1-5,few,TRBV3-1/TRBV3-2,TGTGCCAGCAGCCACGCCGGGGGATACAATCAGCCCCAGCATTTT,CASSHAGGYNQPQHF
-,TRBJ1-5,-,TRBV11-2,TGTGCCAGCAGCATGGGCGGGGGGCAGAGTCAGCCCCAGCATTTT,CASSMGGGQSQPQHF
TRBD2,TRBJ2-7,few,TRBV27,TGTGCCAGCAGTTCTAGCGGGAGGCCCTACGAGCAGTACTTC,CASSSSGRPYEQYF
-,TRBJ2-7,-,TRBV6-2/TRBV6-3,TGTGCCAGCAGTCCAGGGCTCATCTCCTACGAGCAGTACTTC,CASSPGLISYEQYF
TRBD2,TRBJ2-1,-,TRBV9,TGTGCCAGCAGCGTAGTAAGCGGGGGGGTTAACGATGAGCAGTTCTTC,CASSVVSGGVNDEQFF
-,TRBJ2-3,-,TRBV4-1,TGCGCCAGCAGCCAATCGACGGGATCAGATACGCAGTATTTT,CASSQSTGSDTQYF
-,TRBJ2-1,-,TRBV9,TGTGCCAGCAGCACCATCGTCGGGGAGTCTAATGAGCAGTTCTTC,CASSTIVGESNEQFF
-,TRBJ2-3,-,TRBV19,TGTGCCAGTAGGCGGGGGCCCTACACAGATACGCAGTATTTT,CASRRGPYTDTQYF
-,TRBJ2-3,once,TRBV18,TGTGCCAGCTCACCCGGCACAGATACGCAGTATTTT,CASSPGTDTQYF
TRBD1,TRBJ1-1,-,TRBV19,TGTGCCAGTACCTCAGGGACAGCTGAGAACACTGAAGCTTTCTTT,CASTSGTAENTEAFF
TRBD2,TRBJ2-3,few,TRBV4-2,TGTGCCAGCAGCCGACAGGGCGGGGGGGCAGATACGCAGTATTTT,CASSRQGGGADTQYF
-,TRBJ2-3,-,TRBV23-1,TGCGCCAGCAGTCAAAGGAGGGACAGCTCCACAGATACGCAGTATTTT,CASSQRRDSSTDTQYF
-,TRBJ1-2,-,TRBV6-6,TGTGCCAGCGGGCTTTACAGGGACTATGGCTACACCTTC,CASGLYRDYGYTF
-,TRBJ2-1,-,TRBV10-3,TGTGCCATCAGTTCCACCGGGGAGCAGTTCTTC,CAISSTGEQFF
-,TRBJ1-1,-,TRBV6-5,TGTGCCAGCAGTTACGAGGAGAGAACTGAAGCTTTCTTT,CASSYEERTEAFF
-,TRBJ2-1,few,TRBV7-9,TGTGCCAGCAGCTTAGATTGGAGCTCCTACAATGAGCAGTTCTTC,CASSLDWSSYNEQFF
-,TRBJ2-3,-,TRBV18,TGTGCCAGCTCACCCCCCGTGCAGACAGATACGCAGTATTTT,CASSPPVQTDTQYF
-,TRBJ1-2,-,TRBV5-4,TGTGCCAGCAGCGGGAGACAGGAGCCCTATGGCTACACCTTC,CASSGRQEPYGYTF
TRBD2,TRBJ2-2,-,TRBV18,TGTGCCAGCTCACCAGACAGACTAGCGGGGTTCACCGGGGAGCTGTTTTTT,CASSPDRLAGFTGELFF
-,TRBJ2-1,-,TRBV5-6,TGTGCCAGCAGCGGCATGGGGCGTAAAACCAATGAGCAGTTCTTC,CASSGMGRKTNEQFF
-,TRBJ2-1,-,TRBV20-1,TGCAGTGCTCTACCCTATAGTGAGCAGTTCTTC,CSALPYSEQFF
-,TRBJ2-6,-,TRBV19,TGTGCCAGTAGTATAGATCGGGGATTTTCCTCTGGGGCCAACGTCCTGACTTTC,CASSIDRGFSSGANVLTF
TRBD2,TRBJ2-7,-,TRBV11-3,TGTGCCAGCAGCTTATTAAGCGGGGCTACCTACGAGCAGTACTTC,CASSLLSGATYEQYF
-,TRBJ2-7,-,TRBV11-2,TGTGCCAGCAGCTTAGTGGCCCGGGCCTACGAGCAGTACTTC,CASSLVARAYEQYF
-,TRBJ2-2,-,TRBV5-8,TGTGCCAGCAGCTCTTGGAGCAGGGCGAACACCGGGGAGCTGTTTTTT,CASSSWSRANTGELFF
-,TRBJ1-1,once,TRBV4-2,TGTGCCAGCTCCGGGAACACTGAAGCTTTCTTT,CASSGNTEAFF